This TCR beta chain derives from a study of blood T cell repertoires in COVID-19. The wider study: Nucleic acid was either cDNA or gDNA, and it came from T cells, B-cell-depleted T cells, or PBMCs.

As handled by the study authors: Reference gene primers were amplified, and this amplification served to estimate nucleated cell counts. The data were produced by immunoSEQ multiplex PCR, yet TCRdb's version contains in-frame clones alone and is incomplete. V, J and clone size are taken as reported in that table, and D and trimming were inferred from the DNA itself. This sample carries hundreds of thousands of clones, around 90% of them seen once, and the ten largest clones take roughly 1.3%. The CDR3 covers 14 residues. Germline-derived CDR1 and CDR2 are GTSNPN and SVGIG (reference sequence). J was trimmed by 7 bases and V by 0 bases; bases with no gene match: 3.

The chain combines TRBV30 with TRBJ1-6; 7 bases map to TRBD1. Sample: peripheral blood. The receptor was derived from a man aged 65-85 years with acute or convalescent COVID-19. The CDR3 protein is CAWSVTRGNSPLHF. The CDR3 nucleotides are TGTGCCTGGAGTGTGACCAGGGGGAATTCACCCCTCCACTTT.